These T cell receptor beta chains were read from a single sample in a study of T-cell reconstitution after alpha-beta-depleted transplantation in children. TCRdb called the PCR reads again in MiXCR, with one record for every CDR3 protein. This table holds around 400,000 distinct CDR3 sequences, roughly 21% found once. Source: PBMCs from the stem cell graft donor, taken from the stem cell graft. These receptors were collected from a human donor who donated a stem cell graft to a child with acute myeloid leukemia. Each CDR3 is given with its conserved first and last residue. D genes are given only for firm matches. Rows may omit the clone size; those that give it use once, few, many or a size class.

d_call	clone_size	v_call	j_call	cdr3_aa	cdr3_nt
.	.	TRBV24-1	TRBJ2-2	CATSDLQGNTGELFF	TGTGCCACCAGTGATTTACAGGGGAACACCGGGGAGCTGTTTTTT
TRBD1	many	TRBV12-3/TRBV12-4	TRBJ1-2	CASSQAGDSYGYTF	TGTGCCAGCAGTCAGGCCGGGGACAGCTATGGCTACACCTTC
TRBD2	many	TRBV29-1	TRBJ2-7	CSVSRGSGRYEQYF	TGCAGCGTGAGCCGGGGTAGCGGGAGATACGAGCAGTACTTC
TRBD2	few	TRBV20-1	TRBJ2-3	CSSAGDSDTQYF	TGCAGCTCAGCGGGAGATTCCGATACGCAGTATTTT
TRBD1	.	TRBV6-1	TRBJ1-5	CASAGTGVGNQPQHF	TGTGCCAGCGCCGGGACAGGGGTAGGCAATCAGCCCCAGCATTTT
TRBD2	.	TRBV4-2	TRBJ2-1	CASSQVGAGLGDNEQFF	TGTGCCAGCAGCCAAGTCGGCGCGGGACTAGGCGACAATGAGCAGTTCTTC
.	.	TRBV20-1	TRBJ2-7	CSAARPGIANSYEQYF	TGCAGTGCTGCCCGCCCCGGGATCGCAAATTCCTACGAGCAGTACTTC
.	few	TRBV4-1	TRBJ2-1	CASSQGTGSHNEQFF	TGCGCCAGCAGCCAAGGGACCGGGTCCCACAATGAGCAGTTCTTC
TRBD1	many	TRBV5-1	TRBJ1-2	CASSSDRDHYGYTF	TGCGCCAGCAGCTCGGACAGGGACCATTATGGCTACACCTTC
TRBD1	many	TRBV20-1	TRBJ1-5	CSAAPGQGHQPQHF	TGCAGTGCCGCCCCGGGACAGGGACATCAGCCCCAGCATTTT
TRBD2	few	TRBV12-3/TRBV12-4	TRBJ2-1	CASRTTGLAVDNEQFF	TGTGCCAGCAGGACCACAGGACTAGCGGTCGACAATGAGCAGTTCTTC
TRBD1	few	TRBV5-1	TRBJ1-1	CASSPTGTGDSTEAFF	TGCGCCAGCAGCCCAACCGGGACAGGGGATAGTACTGAAGCTTTCTTT
TRBD2	few	TRBV6-1	TRBJ2-1	CASSRLAGNDPFF	TGTGCCAGCAGCCGACTAGCGGGAAATGATCCGTTCTTC
.	few	TRBV7-9	TRBJ2-7	CASSGWNRVGEQYF	TGTGCCAGCAGCGGGTGGAACAGGGTTGGCGAGCAGTACTTC
TRBD1	.	TRBV29-1	TRBJ1-5	CSVEDRGLSVGQPQHF	TGCAGCGTTGAGGACAGGGGGCTTTCGGTTGGTCAGCCCCAGCATTTT
.	.	TRBV25-1	TRBJ2-1	CASSEDGDEQFF	TGTGCCAGCAGTGAAGATGGTGATGAGCAGTTCTTC
.	once	TRBV6-2/TRBV6-3	TRBJ2-2	CASSYTVNTGELFF	TGTGCCAGCAGTTACACAGTGAACACCGGGGAGCTGTTTTTT
.	many	TRBV5-1	TRBJ2-1	CASSLEDGQSDEQFF	TGCGCCAGCAGCCTGGAGGACGGACAAAGCGATGAGCAGTTCTTC
.	few	TRBV6-1	TRBJ2-1	CASSPRTRREFF	TGTGCCAGCAGTCCACGGACTCGCCGGGAGTTCTTC
.	.	TRBV12-3/TRBV12-4	TRBJ2-4	CASSRKQGNIQYF	TGTGCCAGCAGTCGTAAACAGGGAAACATTCAGTACTTC
TRBD2	.	TRBV11-2	TRBJ2-5	CASSPTGTSVFQETQYF	TGTGCCAGCAGCCCCACCGGGACTAGCGTTTTTCAAGAGACCCAGTACTTC
.	.	TRBV29-1	TRBJ2-7	CSVEGDTYEQYF	TGCAGCGTTGAGGGGGACACTTACGAGCAGTACTTC
TRBD2	few	TRBV5-1	TRBJ2-6	CASSRSGMSSGANVLTF	TGCGCCAGCAGCCGTAGCGGGATGAGCTCTGGGGCCAACGTCCTGACTTTC
.	.	TRBV28	TRBJ1-2	CASSQRDLVYGYTF	TGTGCCAGCAGTCAACGGGACTTAGTCTATGGCTACACCTTC
.	many	TRBV12-3/TRBV12-4	TRBJ2-7	CASTRDITYEQYF	TGTGCCAGCACCCGGGACATCACCTACGAGCAGTACTTC
TRBD2	few	TRBV9	TRBJ2-1	CASSVDGGAGYRNEQFF	TGTGCCAGCAGCGTAGACGGGGGGGCAGGGTACCGGAATGAGCAGTTCTTC
.	.	TRBV15	TRBJ2-7	CATSSRLGGSVIYEQYF	TGTGCCACCAGCAGCCGCCTTGGGGGTTCAGTCATCTACGAGCAGTACTTC
TRBD1	.	TRBV28	TRBJ1-2	CASSRQGVPYGYTF	TGTGCCAGCAGTCGACAGGGGGTGCCCTATGGCTACACCTTC
.	.	TRBV5-1	TRBJ2-7	CASSLFGSPHEQYF	TGCGCCAGCAGCTTGTTTGGGAGCCCCCACGAGCAGTACTTC
TRBD1	.	TRBV12-3/TRBV12-4	TRBJ2-4	CASSATTGQGLGQYF	TGTGCCAGCAGCGCTACCACGGGACAGGGGCTAGGCCAGTACTTC
.	few	TRBV7-2	TRBJ1-1	CASSRELTNTEAFF	TGTGCCAGCAGCCGAGAATTGACGAACACTGAAGCTTTCTTT
.	few	TRBV20-1	TRBJ2-1	CSAREGGTIHEQFF	TGCAGTGCTAGAGAGGGCGGGACAATACATGAGCAGTTCTTC
.	.	TRBV13	TRBJ2-2	CASTAGTGRTGELFF	TGTGCCAGCACCGCCGGCACAGGGCGAACCGGGGAGCTGTTTTTT
.	.	TRBV27	TRBJ2-1	CASSSYDDGEQFF	TGTGCCAGCAGTTCCTACGACGATGGTGAGCAGTTCTTC
.	.	TRBV4-1	TRBJ1-4	CASSQEDGYGVASVYAKLFF	TGCGCCAGCAGCCAAGAAGACGGATACGGGGTCGCCTCGGTATATGCAAAACTGTTTTTT
TRBD1	many	TRBV20-1	TRBJ2-3	CTIPGQPTDTQYF	TGCACCATCCCGGGACAGCCTACAGATACGCAGTATTTT
.	many	TRBV29-1	TRBJ2-3	CSVDLGSTDTQYF	TGCAGCGTTGATTTGGGGAGCACAGATACGCAGTATTTT
.	.	TRBV29-1	TRBJ1-1	CSVRRTDNTEAFF	TGCAGCGTTCGCAGGACGGATAACACTGAAGCTTTCTTT
.	few	TRBV12-3/TRBV12-4	TRBJ2-6	CASSIRRGSGANVLTF	TGTGCCAGCAGTATAAGACGTGGCTCTGGGGCCAACGTCCTGACTTTC
TRBD1	.	TRBV28	TRBJ2-6	CASNTGTGITGANVLTF	TGTGCCAGCAACACCGGGACAGGGATTACTGGGGCCAACGTCCTGACTTTC
.	.	TRBV20-1	TRBJ1-5	CSASGVWNQPQHF	TGCAGTGCATCGGGTGTTTGGAATCAGCCCCAGCATTTT
.	.	TRBV11-2	TRBJ2-5	CASSLGNRQETQYF	TGTGCCAGCAGCTTAGGTAACCGCCAAGAGACCCAGTACTTC
.	once	TRBV4-1	TRBJ1-4	CASSRTSTGKEKLFF	TGCGCCAGCAGCCGGACCTCTACGGGGAAAGAAAAACTGTTTTTT
.	.	TRBV20-1	TRBJ2-6	CSARDRSASGANVLTF	TGCAGTGCTAGAGATCGGTCAGCCTCTGGGGCCAACGTCCTGACTTTC
.	.	TRBV29-1	TRBJ1-5	CSVDGDGAQHF	TGCAGCGTTGATGGAGACGGAGCCCAGCATTTT
.	few	TRBV6-2/TRBV6-3	TRBJ1-5	CASGETSQPQHF	TGTGCCAGCGGAGAAACGTCGCAGCCCCAGCATTTT
.	few	TRBV20-1	TRBJ1-5	CSANQLLGSNQPQHF	TGCAGTGCGAACCAGCTTTTAGGGAGCAATCAGCCCCAGCATTTT
.	few	TRBV4-1	TRBJ2-5	CASSHVGGQETQYF	TGCGCCAGCAGCCACGTGGGGGGCCAAGAGACCCAGTACTTC
.	.	TRBV12-3/TRBV12-4	TRBJ1-3	CASSLHGSISGNTIYF	TGTGCCAGCAGTTTACATGGGTCCATCTCTGGAAACACCATATATTTT
TRBD1	few	TRBV10-3	TRBJ2-7	CAISDPGQGVDEQYF	TGTGCCATCAGTGATCCGGGACAGGGTGTGGACGAGCAGTACTTC
TRBD1	once	TRBV12-3/TRBV12-4	TRBJ1-6	CASSLMGQANSPLHF	TGTGCCAGCAGTTTAATGGGACAGGCCAATTCACCCCTCCACTTT
.	.	TRBV11-2	TRBJ2-7	CASSSGRNEQYF	TGTGCCAGCAGCTCCGGGAGAAACGAGCAGTACTTC
.	few	TRBV15	TRBJ2-1	CATSWVTYNEQFF	TGTGCCACCAGCTGGGTAACCTACAATGAGCAGTTCTTC
TRBD2	.	TRBV5-1	TRBJ2-3	CASSLEVGAGTDTQYF	TGCGCCAGCAGCTTGGAGGTGGGAGCGGGAACAGATACGCAGTATTTT
.	many	TRBV29-1	TRBJ2-7	CSVDSWTPGGEQYF	TGCAGCGTTGACTCTTGGACCCCAGGAGGCGAGCAGTACTTC
.	.	TRBV20-1	TRBJ2-2	CSARDDGMPGELFF	TGCAGTGCTAGAGATGACGGGATGCCCGGGGAGCTGTTTTTT
TRBD1	few	TRBV29-1	TRBJ1-1	CSLRGQPNTEAFF	TGCAGCTTAAGGGGACAGCCGAACACTGAAGCTTTCTTT
.	many	TRBV20-1	TRBJ2-7	CSARGPTGGTYEQYF	TGCAGTGCTAGAGGCCCGACAGGAGGAACCTACGAGCAGTACTTC
.	.	TRBV29-1	TRBJ1-5	CSVEDSGDQPQHF	TGCAGCGTTGAAGACAGTGGTGATCAGCCCCAGCATTTT